This TCR beta chain was recovered during a study of a mutant IDH1 vaccine in newly diagnosed glioma. Whole-study context: Patients received eight vaccinations in weeks 1, 3, 5, 7, 11, 15, 19, 23. Treated patients had a mean age of 40.4 years and a sex split that was approximately 62% male and approximately 40% female. Onset of vaccination occurred 4-6 weeks following radiotherapy alone, or with temozolomide cycles.

A word on this clone: The antigen remains undetermined.

The protocol was immunoSEQ multiplex PCR, while the TCRdb copy is restricted to in-frame clones and leaves out a portion. The data show about 64,000 clones, 70% to 85% seen once. Study outcomes and limitations: The authors found pseudoprogression apparently unrelated to changes in top peripheral T cell clonotypes.

Time point in this sample: week 11, during vaccination. It was 300 ug of mutant IDH1 20-mer peptide that made up each vaccine dose, given with topical imiquimod. V lost 3 bases, J lost 3 bases, and 12 bases lay in between. The CDR3 sequence is 14 residues long. Germline V gene sequence: CDR1 MDHEN, CDR2 SYDVKM. The sequence came from a woman between 50 and 59 years old with glioma. The V call is TRBV28, the J call TRBJ2-7; D may correspond to TRBD1 or TRBD2 (5 bases each). Here the sequenced sample was PBMCs, taken from a glioma patient whose treatment included an IDH1 peptide vaccine. This CDR3 is CASSFPGDLYEQYF. CDR3 DNA: TGTGCCAGCAGTTTCCCTGGGGACCTCTACGAGCAGTACTTC.